Only a few counts were recorded for the clone carrying this T cell receptor (beta chain). No antigen is known for it. Investigators took about 9.1 milliliters of peripheral blood from every donor. Total RNA extracted from each sample amounted to at least 6 micrograms. This specimen comes from a study of blood T cells in healthy people across ages. The study, taken as a whole, reports: Naive T cell percentage and TCR beta diversity correlated strongly. Reliance upon unsorted PBMCs precluded definitive naive versus antigen-experienced comparison.

V lost 0 bases, J lost 3 bases, and 6 bases stayed unmatched. This CDR3 comprises 16 residues. CDR1 is DFQATT, CDR2 SNEGSKA, per germline (reference sequence). Next came a second PCR, run for about 6 to 12 cycles, which used a sample-barcoded 5' primer along with a J-beta primer mix. TCRdb reprocessed the 5' RACE reads via MiXCR and lists one record per CDR3 protein. The table lists under 950,000 distinct CDR3 sequences, 22% of them singletons. Sequencing input: blood. This chain connects TRBV20-1 to TRBJ1-4; 8 bases fit TRBD1. This clonotype was sampled from a man in his 70s in good health. Here the CDR3 reads CSARDSHRGANEKLFF. The DNA for the CDR3 is TGCAGTGCTAGAGATTCCCACAGGGGGGCTAATGAAAAACTGTTTTTT.